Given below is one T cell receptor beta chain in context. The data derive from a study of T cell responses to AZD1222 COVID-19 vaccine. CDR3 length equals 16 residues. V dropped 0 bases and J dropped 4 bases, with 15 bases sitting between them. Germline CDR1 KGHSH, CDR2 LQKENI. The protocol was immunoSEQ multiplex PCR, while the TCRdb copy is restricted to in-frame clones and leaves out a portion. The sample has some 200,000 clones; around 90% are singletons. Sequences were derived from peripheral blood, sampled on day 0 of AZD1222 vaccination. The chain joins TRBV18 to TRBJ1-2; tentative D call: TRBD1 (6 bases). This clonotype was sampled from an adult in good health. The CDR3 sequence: CASSPPSGASGYGYTF. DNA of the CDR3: TGTGCCAGCTCACCACCATCAGGGGCCTCCGGCTATGGCTACACCTTC.